These 32 T cell receptor beta chains came from one sample sequenced in a study of shared clonotypes between healthy human individuals. Method: immunoSEQ multiplex PCR; TCRdb's copy keeps in-frame clones and lacks some. In the table there are around 2.5 million clones, more than 85% of which are singletons. The sequenced material came from naive CD4+ T cells from PBMCs. Subset: CD45RA+ positively selected. The receptor source for this set is a young man in good health. Some clones in this sample may be carry-over from other donors' samples.

V and J are TRBV7-3 and TRBJ2-1, with 7 bases lining up with TRBD2. The CDR3 loop spans 13 amino acids. CDR1 is SGHTA, CDR2 FQGTGA, per germline. Trimming took 5 bases from V and 11 from J; bases not matched to a gene: 9. CDR3: CASSTTSSGQQFF. CDR3 nucleotide sequence: TGTGCCAGCAGCACTACTTCTAGCGGCCAGCAGTTCTTC. The complete variable domain, with remaining parts taken from reference TRBV7-3 and TRBJ2-1, reads GAGVSQTPSNKVTEKGKYVELRCDPISGHTALYWYRQSLGQGPEFLIYFQGTGAADDSGLPNDRFFAVRPEGSVSTLKIQRTERGDSAVYLCASSTTSSGQQFFGPGTRLTVL.

The V call is TRBV29-1, the J call TRBJ2-3; a weak D match, TRBD2 (5 bases). V was clipped by 7 bases and J by 1 base, with 12 bases between them. This CDR3 spans 13 amino acids. Looked up from germline, CDR1 is SQVTM and CDR2 is ANQGSEA. CDR3 in DNA: TGCAGCGCTATGGACTTCCGCACAGATACGCAGTATTTT. Its protein is CSAMDFRTDTQYF.

Here the CDR3 reads CASSQSDRAGRALSTDTQYF. The CDR3 nucleotides read TGCGCCAGCAGCCAATCGGACAGGGCCGGGAGGGCCCTGAGCACAGATACGCAGTATTTT. The chain has TRBV4-3 and TRBJ2-3, with D perhaps assigned TRBD1 or TRBD2 (8 bases each). Germline V gene sequence: CDR1 LGHNA, CDR2 YSLEER. The ends were cut back, 2 bases at V and 0 bases at J, with 24 bases in the middle. The CDR3 loop spans 20 amino acids.

This clone has a single count. V gene TRBV7-2 combines with J gene TRBJ2-7; 7 nucleotides agree with TRBD1. The germline V gene encodes CDR1 SGHTA and CDR2 FQGNSA. This CDR3 is 14 amino acids long. The ends lost 5 bases at V and 2 bases at J; junction bases unmatched: 6. CDR3 amino acids: CASSQQGLAYEQYF. In nucleotides, the CDR3 is TGTGCCAGCAGCCAACAGGGGCTCGCCTACGAGCAGTACTTC.

V is TRBV5-5 and J is TRBJ2-7; the D gene is possibly TRBD1 (6 bases). The CDR3 extends over 14 amino acids. Germline CDR1 is SGHKS and CDR2 is YYEKEE (reference sequence). The V end lost 5 bases, the J end lost 0 bases, and 12 bases lay between the germline ends. CDR3 sequence: CASRGHVSSYEQYF. The DNA of the CDR3 is TGTGCCAGCAGGGGACACGTCAGCTCCTACGAGCAGTACTTC.

V and J are TRBV7-6 and TRBJ2-7; weak D call: TRBD1 (6 bases). Trimming shortened V by 2 bases and J by 5 bases, and 16 bases separated the two germline ends. Germline CDR1 is SGHVS and CDR2 is FNYEAQ. There are 15 residues in the CDR3. CDR3: CASSLWGPQNHEQYF. In DNA, the CDR3 is TGTGCCAGCAGCTTATGGGGGCCGCAGAATCACGAGCAGTACTTC.

CDR3 protein: CASRDRGAEAFF. In nucleotides, the CDR3 is TGTGCCAGTAGAGACAGGGGGGCTGAAGCTTTCTTT. The chain employs TRBV19 and TRBJ1-1; 9 nucleotides align to TRBD1. This CDR3 region has 12 residues. V was pared by 6 bases and J by 6 bases, with 2 bases of the junction left unmatched. CDR1 is LNHDA and CDR2 is SQIVND in the germline V gene (reference sequence).

V is TRBV5-4 and J is TRBJ1-2; D is unclear. Germline V CDR1 and CDR2: SGHNT, YYREEE (reference sequence). This CDR3 has 17 amino acids. Trimming left V 5 bases short and J 4 bases short, with 24 bases between. This CDR3 reads CASSLDIGGRVTYGYTF. CDR3 DNA: TGTGCCAGCAGTCTCGACATCGGAGGGAGGGTTACCTATGGCTACACCTTC.

This CDR3 is CASSQDRSGQNEQYF. The DNA for the CDR3 is TGTGCCAGCAGTCAGGATAGGAGCGGGCAAAACGAGCAGTACTTC. The chain recombines TRBV2 with TRBJ2-7; tentatively, D is TRBD2 (6 bases). There are 15 residues in the CDR3. Germline CDR1 and CDR2: SNHLY and FYNNEI. Deletions cut 5 bases from V and 5 bases from J, with 19 bases between. Based on the CDR3 plus reference TRBV2 and TRBJ2-7, the full variable domain is EPEVTQTPSHQVTQMGQEVILRCVPISNHLYFYWYRQILGQKVEFLVSFYNNEISEKSEIFDDQFSVERPDGSNFTLKIRSTKLEDSAMYFCASSQDRSGQNEQYFGPGTRLTVT.

The V call is TRBV25-1, the J call TRBJ2-7; 9 nucleotides align to TRBD1. The CDR3 runs to 14 residues. V lost 4 bases and J lost 2; bases outside the gene matches: 3. Per the germline V gene, CDR1 is MGHDK and CDR2 is SYGVNS. As DNA, the CDR3 is TGTGCCAGCAGTGTGACAGGGGGTCCCTACGAGCAGTACTTC. Its translation is CASSVTGGPYEQYF.

The CDR3 protein is CASSYSGRSNYGYTF. The CDR3 DNA reads as TGTGCCAGCAGTTACTCGGGCAGGAGTAACTATGGCTACACCTTC. The V call is TRBV6-6, the J call TRBJ1-2; D unresolved. V lost 0 bases and J 1 base, leaving 9 bases between the germline ends. Looked up from germline, CDR1 is MNHNY and CDR2 is SVGAGI (reference sequence). There are 15 residues in the CDR3.

The chain has TRBV18 and TRBJ2-1; D may be TRBD2 (6 bases). This CDR3 region has 17 residues. V was shortened by 0 bases and J by 0 bases, with 12 bases between the two germline ends. Germline loops: CDR1 KGHSH, CDR2 LQKENI. The CDR3, as DNA: TGTGCCAGCTCACCACCGGGAGGTCGAAGCTCCTACAATGAGCAGTTCTTC. Protein sequence: CASSPPGGRSSYNEQFF.

V and J are TRBV6-5 and TRBJ1-2; D is ambiguous. Germline lookup yields CDR1 MNHEY and CDR2 SVGAGI. This CDR3 is built from 15 residues. The germline V and J ends were trimmed by 8 bases and 4 bases, with 20 bases remaining between them. CDR3 in DNA: TGTGCCAGCGTTGGCGCTAGGGAGTACTCCTATGGCTACACCTTC. Its translation is CASVGAREYSYGYTF.

The chain links TRBV5-1 to TRBJ2-1; 16 nucleotides align to TRBD2. The V gene end was trimmed by 4 bases and the J gene end by 4 bases; junction bases not matched to a gene: 5. This CDR3 is 17 amino acids long. CDR1 and CDR2 from the germline V gene are SGHRS and YFSETQ. The CDR3 DNA follows: TGCGCCAGCAGCGTGGGACTAGCGGGAGGGCCTTACAATGAGCAGTTCTTC. Its protein is CASSVGLAGGPYNEQFF.

This clone was observed a handful of times. The chain couples TRBV27 to TRBJ2-1; TRBD1 is a possible D gene (5 bases). V was trimmed by 4 bases and J by 4 bases, leaving 8 bases between them. The V gene's germline CDR1 is MNHEY and CDR2 SMNVEV (reference sequence). The CDR3 is 13 amino acids. This CDR3 reads CASSSTEYNEQFF. The CDR3 DNA is TGTGCCAGCAGTTCGACAGAGTACAATGAGCAGTTCTTC.

The chain joins TRBV6-6 to TRBJ1-5; TRBD1 aligns across 11 bases. CDR1 is MNHNY and CDR2 is SVGAGI in the germline V gene (reference sequence). Trimming at V came to 8 bases and at J to 0 bases, leaving 3 bases not matched to a gene. The CDR3 is 15 amino acids. CDR3 residues: CASGTGGISNQPQHF. For the CDR3, the DNA is TGTGCCAGCGGGACAGGGGGAATTAGCAATCAGCCCCAGCATTTT.

The genes are TRBV5-1 and TRBJ1-5, with D possibly TRBD1 on 6 matching bases. Trimming removed 0 bases at V and 3 bases at J, with 10 bases between. In germline, CDR1 is SGHRS, CDR2 YFSETQ. The CDR3 totals 15 residues. The CDR3 reads CASSLGTALNQPQHF. The DNA of the CDR3 is TGCGCCAGCAGCTTGGGGACAGCCCTCAATCAGCCCCAGCATTTT.

The chain employs TRBV15 and TRBJ2-1, with D unclear. Per the germline V gene, CDR1 is LNHNV and CDR2 is YYDKDF (reference sequence). V was trimmed by 5 bases and J by 0 bases, leaving 8 bases between them. The CDR3 spans 14 residues. CDR3 residues: CATSDPSSYNEQFF. In DNA form, the CDR3 reads TGTGCCACCAGCGACCCGAGCTCCTACAATGAGCAGTTCTTC.

This chain connects TRBV5-5 to TRBJ2-6; no definite D call. This CDR3 is built from 16 residues. CDR1 is SGHKS and CDR2 is YYEKEE in the germline V gene (reference sequence). The V and J ends lost 4 bases and 0 bases respectively, with 11 bases between them. In nucleotides, the CDR3 is TGTGCCAGCAGCCCACTCTCGAGCTCTGGGGCCAACGTCCTGACTTTC. This gives the protein CASSPLSSSGANVLTF.

The chain carries TRBV12-5 and TRBJ2-5; the D call may be TRBD1 or TRBD2 (5 bases each). The V gene lost 2 bases and the J gene lost 5 bases, with 18 bases spanning the gap. CDR3 length equals 16 residues. Germline CDR1 and CDR2: LGHNT and FRNRAP. The CDR3 DNA is TGTGCTAGTGGTTTGTCCGGGACCATTGGCGGCGAGACCCAGTACTTC. It is translated as CASGLSGTIGGETQYF.

The V gene is TRBV5-1, the J gene TRBJ2-1; 10 nucleotides line up with TRBD2. The germline V gene encodes CDR1 SGHRS and CDR2 YFSETQ. After removal of 4 bases from V and 0 bases from J, the junction contained 10 bases not matched to a gene. The CDR3 length is 18 residues. The CDR3 DNA follows: TGCGCCAGCAGCAATACAGGGACTAGCGCGAGCTCCTACAATGAGCAGTTCTTC. Protein product: CASSNTGTSASSYNEQFF.

As regards this clone: Other DNA variants within this sample encode the same CDR3. The chain joins TRBV6-1 to TRBJ1-5; weak D call: TRBD1 (6 bases). The V end was cut by 8 bases, the J end by 2 bases, with 7 bases between. Looked up from germline, CDR1 is MNHNS and CDR2 is SASEGT. The CDR3 runs 12 residues. Here the CDR3 reads CASRQGNQPQHF. The CDR3 coding sequence is TGTGCCAGCCGACAGGGCAATCAGCCCCAGCATTTT.

The gene calls are TRBV5-4 and TRBJ2-5; 8 nucleotides align to TRBD1. This CDR3 has 16 residues. Unmatched junction bases numbered 9, after V lost 0 bases and J lost 5 bases. Germline assignment: CDR1 SGHNT and CDR2 YYREEE (reference sequence). The CDR3 region has the DNA TGTGCCAGCAGCTTGGGGGCCGACAGGGGAGTTGAGACCCAGTACTTC. Its translation is CASSLGADRGVETQYF.

A note on this clone: In the same sample, other DNA sequences code for this CDR3. The chain recombines TRBV5-1 with TRBJ2-7, with TRBD2 matching 8 bases. In germline, CDR1 is SGHRS, CDR2 YFSETQ. This CDR3 region has 14 residues. V dropped 4 bases and J dropped 0; count of bases not matched to a gene: 3. CDR3 DNA sequence: TGCGCCAGCAGCCCAGCGGGGGCCTCCTACGAGCAGTACTTC. Translating gives CASSPAGASYEQYF. The whole variable domain, filled in from reference TRBV5-1 and TRBJ2-7, reads KAGVTQTPRYLIKTRGQQVTLSCSPISGHRSVSWYQQTPGQGLQFLFEYFSETQRNKGNFPGRFSGRQFSNSRSEMNVSTLELGDSALYLCASSPAGASYEQYFGPGTRLTVT.

CDR3 sequence reads: CASSLEAQGNEQFF. The CDR3, as DNA: TGTGCCAGCAGCTTAGAGGCCCAGGGCAATGAGCAGTTCTTC. This rearrangement joins TRBV7-2 to TRBJ2-1; D is perhaps TRBD1 (5 bases). Germline V gene lookup returns CDR1 SGHTA and CDR2 FQGNSA. CDR3 length equals 14 residues. With 1 base removed from V and 6 bases from J, the gap between germline ends came to 10 bases.

In its sample, this clone was seen once. CDR3 protein: CASRSAGTRYGYTF. The CDR3, as DNA: TGTGCCAGCAGAAGCGCAGGGACCCGCTATGGCTACACCTTC. The chain combines TRBV5-4 with TRBJ1-2, with D maybe TRBD1 (5 bases). The CDR3 length is 14 residues. Per the germline V gene, CDR1 is SGHNT and CDR2 is YYREEE (reference sequence). Trimming pared 5 bases from V and 4 bases from J, leaving 15 bases between.

The chain is built from TRBV30 and TRBJ1-2; possibly TRBD1 for D (5 bases). The germline CDR1 and CDR2 sequences are GTSNPN and SVGIG (reference sequence). The CDR3 length is 13 residues. The V end lost 4 bases, the J end lost 2 bases, and 11 bases lay between the germline ends. The CDR3 here is CAWTRGHNYGYTF. CDR3 bases: TGTGCCTGGACGCGCGGACACAACTATGGCTACACCTTC.

This clone appeared a single time. The sample carries other DNA sequences with the same CDR3. The chain combines TRBV5-1 with TRBJ1-1; D unresolved. The CDR3 is 14 amino acids. The germline V gene encodes CDR1 SGHRS and CDR2 YFSETQ. Trimming left V 0 bases short and J 2 bases short, with 8 bases between. Written as DNA, the CDR3 is TGCGCCAGCAGCTTGGGGCAGGTTAACACTGAAGCTTTCTTT. It translates to CASSLGQVNTEAFF.

This chain joins TRBV11-2 and TRBJ2-5; tentative D call: TRBD2 (6 bases). Trimming cost V 5 bases and J 2 bases, with 12 bases left between them. CDR3 size: 14 residues. Germline CDR1 reads SGHAT; CDR2 reads FQNNGV. In DNA, the CDR3 is TGTGCCAGCAGCCAAAGCCGGGGGCAAGAGACCCAGTACTTC. It yields the protein CASSQSRGQETQYF.

This sequence joins TRBV10-3 and TRBJ1-1; D uncertain. The CDR3 covers 13 residues. V shed 2 bases and J shed 8 bases, with 12 bases lying between them. Germline CDR1 reads ENHRY; CDR2 reads SYGVKD. The CDR3, as DNA: TGTGCCATCAGTGAGACGAGGCGGAGGGAAGCTTTCTTT. This translates into CAISETRRREAFF.

The chain links TRBV27 to TRBJ1-3, with unresolved D. The CDR3 sequence is 16 residues long. V was pared by 5 bases and J by 2 bases, with 16 bases between. The germline CDR1 and CDR2 sequences are MNHEY and SMNVEV (reference sequence). The CDR3: CASSPTVSLAGNTIYF. CDR3 DNA sequence: TGTGCCAGCAGTCCTACCGTCAGTCTTGCTGGAAACACCATATATTTT.

The CDR3 coding sequence is TGCAGCGTTCGGGAGGGTAGCCACGAGCAGTACTTC. It encodes CSVREGSHEQYF. The chain combines TRBV29-1 with TRBJ2-7, with 8 nucleotides matching TRBD2. Unmatched junction bases numbered 5, after V lost 5 bases and J lost 5 bases. The length of the CDR3 is 12 residues. The germline CDR1 and CDR2 sequences are SQVTM and ANQGSEA.